Included here is one TCR beta chain sequence, with context. This CDR3 region has 15 residues. V lost 0 bases to trimming and J lost 4 bases, with 10 bases between them. Germline CDR1 is LNHDA and CDR2 is SQIVND (reference sequence). This entry comes from a study of blood T cell repertoires in COVID-19. TCRdb keeps only in-frame clones here, not all; method: immunoSEQ multiplex PCR. This table holds some 200,000 clones, around 82% found once. The chain recombines TRBV19 with TRBJ1-3, with D unresolved. This TCR derives from a woman aged 45-65 years who had been exposed to COVID-19. The specimen sequenced was PBMCs or T cells enriched from blood (not recorded which). CDR3 residues: CASSIDRTSGNTIYF. As DNA, the CDR3 is TGTGCCAGTAGTATAGATCGAACATCAGGAAACACCATATATTTT.